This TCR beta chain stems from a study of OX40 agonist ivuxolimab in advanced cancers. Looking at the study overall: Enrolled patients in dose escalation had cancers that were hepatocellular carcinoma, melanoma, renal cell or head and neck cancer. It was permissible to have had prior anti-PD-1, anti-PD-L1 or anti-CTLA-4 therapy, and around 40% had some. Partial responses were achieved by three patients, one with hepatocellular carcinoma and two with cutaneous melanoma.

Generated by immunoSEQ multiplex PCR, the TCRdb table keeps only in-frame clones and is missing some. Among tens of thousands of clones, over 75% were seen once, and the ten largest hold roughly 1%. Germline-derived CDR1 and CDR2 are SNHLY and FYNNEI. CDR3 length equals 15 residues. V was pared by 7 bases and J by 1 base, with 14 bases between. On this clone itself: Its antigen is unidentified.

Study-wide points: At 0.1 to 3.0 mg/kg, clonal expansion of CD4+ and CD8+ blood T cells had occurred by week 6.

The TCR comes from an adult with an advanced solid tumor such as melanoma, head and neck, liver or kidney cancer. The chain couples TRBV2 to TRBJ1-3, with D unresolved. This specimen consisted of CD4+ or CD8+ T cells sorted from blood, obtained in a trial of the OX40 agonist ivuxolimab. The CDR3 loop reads CASNRGLSSGNTIYF. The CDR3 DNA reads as TGTGCCAGCAATCGGGGTTTGTCGTCTGGAAACACCATATATTTT.